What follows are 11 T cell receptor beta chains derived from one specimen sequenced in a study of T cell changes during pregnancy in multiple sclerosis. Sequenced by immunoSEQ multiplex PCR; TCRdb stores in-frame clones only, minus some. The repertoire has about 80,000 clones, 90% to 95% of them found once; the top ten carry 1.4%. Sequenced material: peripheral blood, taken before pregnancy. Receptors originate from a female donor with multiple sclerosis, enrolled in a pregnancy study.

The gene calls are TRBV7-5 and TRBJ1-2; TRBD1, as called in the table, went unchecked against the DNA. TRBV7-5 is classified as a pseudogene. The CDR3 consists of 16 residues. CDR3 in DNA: TGTGCCAGAAGGACCTCCCGCGACAGGGAGACCTATGGCTACACCTTC. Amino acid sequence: CARRTSRDRETYGYTF.

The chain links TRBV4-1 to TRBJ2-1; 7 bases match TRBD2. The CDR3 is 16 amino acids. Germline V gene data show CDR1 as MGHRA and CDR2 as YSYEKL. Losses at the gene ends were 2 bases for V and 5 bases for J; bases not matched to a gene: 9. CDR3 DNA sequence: TGCGCCAGCAGCCAAAGTTGGGGGGGGACCAACAATGAGCAGTTCTTC. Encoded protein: CASSQSWGGTNNEQFF.

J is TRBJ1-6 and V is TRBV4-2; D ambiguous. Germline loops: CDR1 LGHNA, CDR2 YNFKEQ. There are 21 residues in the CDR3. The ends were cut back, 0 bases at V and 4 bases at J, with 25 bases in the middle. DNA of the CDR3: TGTGCCAGCAGCCAAGATTTCGGGCCGGTGTTCGGACGGGGATATAATTCACCCCTCCACTTT. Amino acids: CASSQDFGPVFGRGYNSPLHF.

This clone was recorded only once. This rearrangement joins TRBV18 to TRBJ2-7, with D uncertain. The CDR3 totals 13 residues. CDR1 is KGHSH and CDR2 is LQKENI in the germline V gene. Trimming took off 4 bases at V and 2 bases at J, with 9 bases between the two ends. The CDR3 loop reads CASSQLQTYEQYF. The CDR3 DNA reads TGTGCCAGCTCACAGTTACAGACCTACGAGCAGTACTTC.

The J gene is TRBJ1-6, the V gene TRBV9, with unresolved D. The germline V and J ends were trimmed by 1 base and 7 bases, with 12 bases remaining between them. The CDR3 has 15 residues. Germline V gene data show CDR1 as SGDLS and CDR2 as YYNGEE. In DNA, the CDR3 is TGTGCCAGCAGCGTATTTGAGGGAGGCAATTCACCCCTCCACTTT. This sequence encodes CASSVFEGGNSPLHF.

The CDR3 loop is CASSLIGQSSYTF. CDR3 nucleotide sequence: TGTGCCAGCAGCTTAATTGGACAGAGCAGCTACACCTTC. The rearrangement uses TRBV7-3 and TRBJ1-2; tentatively, D is TRBD1 (6 bases). V dropped 1 base and J dropped 9 bases, with 12 bases sitting between them. The CDR3 sequence is 13 residues long. CDR1 SGHTA and CDR2 FQGTGA come from the germline V gene.

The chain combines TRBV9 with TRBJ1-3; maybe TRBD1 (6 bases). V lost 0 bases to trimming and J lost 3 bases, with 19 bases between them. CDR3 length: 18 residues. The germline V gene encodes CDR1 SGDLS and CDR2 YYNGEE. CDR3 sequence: CASSVGAEQGLGGNTIYF. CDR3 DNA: TGTGCCAGCAGCGTAGGAGCCGAACAGGGTCTCGGTGGAAACACCATATATTTT.

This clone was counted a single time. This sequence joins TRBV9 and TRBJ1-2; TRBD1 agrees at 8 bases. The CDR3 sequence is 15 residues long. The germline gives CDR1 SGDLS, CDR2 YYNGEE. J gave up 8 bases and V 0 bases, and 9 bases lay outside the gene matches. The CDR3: CASSVANQGAQGYTF. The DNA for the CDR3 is TGTGCCAGCAGCGTAGCTAATCAGGGGGCACAAGGCTACACCTTC.

The CDR3 region has the DNA TGTGCCAGCAGTTACGGGACAGGAACTAACTATGGCTACACCTTC. It yields the protein CASSYGTGTNYGYTF. This chain links TRBV6-5 with TRBJ1-2; TRBD1 aligns across 8 bases. CDR1 and CDR2 from the germline V gene are MNHEY and SVGAGI. This CDR3 is 15 amino acids long. V was clipped by 2 bases and J by 0 bases; unmatched bases: 2.

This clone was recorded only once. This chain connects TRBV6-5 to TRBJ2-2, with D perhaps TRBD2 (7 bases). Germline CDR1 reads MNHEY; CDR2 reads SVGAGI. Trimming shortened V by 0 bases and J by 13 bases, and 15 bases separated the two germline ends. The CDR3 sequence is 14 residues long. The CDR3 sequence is CASSYSPGGSGLFF. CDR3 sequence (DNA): TGTGCCAGCAGTTACTCGCCGGGGGGCAGCGGGCTGTTTTTT.

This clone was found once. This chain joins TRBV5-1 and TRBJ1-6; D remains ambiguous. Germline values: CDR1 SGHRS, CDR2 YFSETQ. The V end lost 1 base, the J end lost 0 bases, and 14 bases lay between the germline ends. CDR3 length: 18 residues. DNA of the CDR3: TGCGCCAGCAGCTTGTGGGGTGCGGGGAGCTCCTATAATTCACCCCTCCACTTT. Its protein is CASSLWGAGSSYNSPLHF.